What follows is one TCR beta chain and its context. Which antigen it targets is not known. No base-level quality is on record; no much larger clone is a single base apart. The data stem from a study of control samples from healthy donors and cancer patients (dated by TCRdb to the early 2020s). The CDR3 goes from the cysteine to the phenylalanine over 15 residues. CDR3 DNA only is kept here, 45 bases in frame from base 1. Looking up the germline V gene yields CDR1 SQVTM and CDR2 ANQGSEA. Relative to germline, V is 4 bases shorter and J is 0 bases shorter, with 13 bases between their ends. Library preparation employed the immunoSEQ multiplex PCR assay. Not all clones reach the TCRdb copy of this immuneACCESS table, which keeps in-frame sequences only. Checked studies attribute under half of the gap to unresolved V genes and leave the rest unexplained. The sample contains 130,000 or so clones, roughly 92% of them found a single time. The biggest ten clones account for less than 6% of the sample.

This receptor was taken from a man aged 18 to 29 in good health. The sequence is built from TRBV29-1 and TRBJ2-4; the D gene is unclear. Sequenced sample: blood. CDR3 protein: CSVAPGPQAKNIQYF. The nucleotides read TGCAGCGTTGCCCCAGGCCCCCAAGCCAAAAACATTCAGTACTTC.